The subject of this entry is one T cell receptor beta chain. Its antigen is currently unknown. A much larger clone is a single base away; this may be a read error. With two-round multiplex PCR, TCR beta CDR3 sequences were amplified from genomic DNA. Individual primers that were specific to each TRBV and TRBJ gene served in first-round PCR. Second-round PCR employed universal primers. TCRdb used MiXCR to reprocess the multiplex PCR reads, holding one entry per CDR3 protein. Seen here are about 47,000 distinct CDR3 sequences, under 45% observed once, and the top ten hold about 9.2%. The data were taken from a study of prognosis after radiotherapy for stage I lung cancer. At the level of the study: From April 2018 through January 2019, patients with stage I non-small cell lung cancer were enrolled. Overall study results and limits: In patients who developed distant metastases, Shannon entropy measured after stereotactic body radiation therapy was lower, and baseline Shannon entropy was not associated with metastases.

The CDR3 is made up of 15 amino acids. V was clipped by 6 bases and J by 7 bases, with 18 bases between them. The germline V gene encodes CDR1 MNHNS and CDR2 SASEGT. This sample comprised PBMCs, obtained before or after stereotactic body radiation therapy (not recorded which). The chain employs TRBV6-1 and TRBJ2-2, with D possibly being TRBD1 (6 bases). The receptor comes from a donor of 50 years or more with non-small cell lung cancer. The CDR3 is CASRGDKANDGELFF. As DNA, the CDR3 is TGTGCCAGCAGGGGGGACAAGGCGAACGACGGGGAGCTGTTTTTT.